Described below is a single TCR beta chain sequence and its context. The CDR3 contains 13 residues. Germline loops: CDR1 SGHTA, CDR2 FQGNSA. The germline V and J ends were trimmed by 2 bases and 14 bases, with 16 bases remaining between them. Sequencing was performed with immunoSEQ multiplex PCR; in TCRdb, only in-frame clones are kept and a portion is missing. Of some 120,000 clones in the sample, just over 90% are singletons; the top ten hold more than 1.5%. These data belong to a study of control samples from healthy donors and cancer patients. The J gene is TRBJ2-1, the V gene TRBV7-2, with D possibly called TRBD1 or TRBD2 (6 bases each). The receptor comes from a man aged 45-60 years with head and neck cancer. The specimen was PBMCs. CDR3 nucleotides: TGTGCCAGCAGCTTAAAGGGGGGCGTTAGAAAGTTCTTC. Translating it yields CASSLKGGVRKFF.